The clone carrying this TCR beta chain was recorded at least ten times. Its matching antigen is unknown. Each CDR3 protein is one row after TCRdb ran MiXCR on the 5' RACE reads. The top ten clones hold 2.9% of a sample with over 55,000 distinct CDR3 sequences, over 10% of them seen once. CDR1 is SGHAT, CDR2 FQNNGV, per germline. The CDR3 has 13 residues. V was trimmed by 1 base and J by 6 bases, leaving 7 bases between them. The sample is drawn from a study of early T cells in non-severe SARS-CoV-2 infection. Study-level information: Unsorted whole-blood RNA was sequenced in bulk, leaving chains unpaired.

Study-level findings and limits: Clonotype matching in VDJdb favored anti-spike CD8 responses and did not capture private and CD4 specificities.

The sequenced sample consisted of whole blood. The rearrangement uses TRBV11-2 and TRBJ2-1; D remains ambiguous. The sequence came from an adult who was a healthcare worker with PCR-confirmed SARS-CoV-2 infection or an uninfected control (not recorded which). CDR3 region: CASSLAGTNEQFF. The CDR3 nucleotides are TGTGCCAGCAGCTTAGCAGGTACCAATGAGCAGTTCTTC. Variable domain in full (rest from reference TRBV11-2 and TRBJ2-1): EAGVAQSPRYKIIEKRQSVAFWCNPISGHATLYWYQQILGQGPKLLIQFQNNGVVDDSQLPKDRFSAERLKGVDSTLKIQPAKLEDSAVYLCASSLAGTNEQFFGPGTRLTVL.